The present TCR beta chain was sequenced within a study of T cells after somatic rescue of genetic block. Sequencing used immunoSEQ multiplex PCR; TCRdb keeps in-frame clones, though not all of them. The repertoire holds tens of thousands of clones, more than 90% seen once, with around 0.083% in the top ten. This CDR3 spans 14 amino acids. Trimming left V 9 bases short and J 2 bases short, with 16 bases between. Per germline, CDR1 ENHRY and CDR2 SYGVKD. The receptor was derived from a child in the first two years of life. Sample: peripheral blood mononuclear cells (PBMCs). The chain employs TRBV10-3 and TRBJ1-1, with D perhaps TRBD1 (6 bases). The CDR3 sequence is CAIKSGDLNTEAFF. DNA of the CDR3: TGTGCCATAAAATCAGGGGATTTAAACACTGAAGCTTTCTTT.